This TCR beta chain was obtained from a study of Ad26.COV2.S vaccination and SARS-CoV-2 variants. Overall study context: Intramuscularly, Ad26.COV2.S was given either once or twice, 56 days apart.

As regards this clone: Its antigen is currently unknown.

Documented treatment: around 19 received Ad26.COV2.S at low or high dose, single or two shots; 5 received placebo; per-sample allocation not given. Day 63 after the first vaccine or placebo injection was the time point for sampling. This person who donated was an adult of 18-55 years in Boston. Regarding the study as a whole: Total responses of T cells may have been underestimated by the analyses of TCR breadth and depth. Non-spike TCR breadth was similar in vaccine and placebo recipients.

The protocol was immunoSEQ multiplex PCR, while the TCRdb copy is restricted to in-frame clones and leaves out a portion. The sample yields about 460,000 clones, roughly nine tenths seen once. There are 14 residues in the CDR3. V was cut by 3 bases and J by 2 bases, with 7 bases left in between. Per germline, CDR1 MGHRA and CDR2 YSYEKL. This sequence originates from a person between 18 and 65 years old who received the Ad26.COV2.S COVID-19 vaccine or a placebo. The material was peripheral blood, obtained in a trial of Ad26.COV2.S vaccine versus placebo. The chain uses TRBV4-1 and TRBJ1-4; no reliable D call. For the CDR3, the DNA is TGCGCCAGCAGCCAGGGTCAGACTAATGAAAAACTGTTTTTT. Amino acids: CASSQGQTNEKLFF.